This is a list of T cell receptor beta chains from one sample in a study of blood T cells in healthy people across ages. TCRdb analysed the 5' RACE reads with MiXCR anew, one entry per CDR3 protein. The sample holds roughly 1,300,000 distinct CDR3 sequences, roughly 64% seen once. The sequenced sample was blood. The receptors originated from a man between 18 and 29 years old in good health. CDR3s include the opening cysteine and the closing phenylalanine or tryptophan. Each record gives: J gene, V gene, clone size, D gene, CDR3 protein, CDR3 DNA. The D gene is left open where the match is weak. Some rows have no size entry. The others give once, few or many, or a class for an expanded clone.

j_gene: TRBJ2-5; v_gene: TRBV20-1; abundance: few; d_gene: .; CDR3aa: CSVGRLQETQYF; CDR3nt: TGCAGTGTAGGACGTCTCCAAGAGACCCAGTACTTC
j_gene: TRBJ2-1; v_gene: TRBV12-3/TRBV12-4; abundance: few; d_gene: .; CDR3aa: CASSRPSSYNEQFF; CDR3nt: TGTGCCAGCAGCCGACCCAGCTCCTACAATGAGCAGTTCTTC
j_gene: TRBJ2-3; v_gene: TRBV18; abundance: .; d_gene: TRBD2; CDR3aa: CDSSHRTSGTDTQYF; CDR3nt: TGTGACAGCTCCCATCGGACTAGCGGCACAGATACGCAGTATTTT
j_gene: TRBJ2-7; v_gene: TRBV7-9; abundance: .; d_gene: .; CDR3aa: CASSWVSGGAGEQYF; CDR3nt: TGTGCCAGCAGCTGGGTGTCTGGGGGCGCCGGCGAGCAGTACTTC
j_gene: TRBJ1-1; v_gene: TRBV12-3/TRBV12-4; abundance: once; d_gene: .; CDR3aa: CASSSKFQGSTEAFF; CDR3nt: TGTGCCAGCAGTTCCAAATTTCAGGGGAGCACTGAAGCTTTCTTT
j_gene: TRBJ2-7; v_gene: TRBV5-1; abundance: .; d_gene: TRBD2; CDR3aa: CASSLGLAGGMDEQYF; CDR3nt: TGCGCCAGCAGCTTGGGTCTAGCGGGGGGAATGGACGAGCAGTACTTC
j_gene: TRBJ2-5; v_gene: TRBV7-9; abundance: .; d_gene: .; CDR3aa: CASSLNQLPQYF; CDR3nt: TGTGCCAGCAGCCTTAACCAGTTACCCCAGTACTTC
j_gene: TRBJ2-7; v_gene: TRBV20-1; abundance: many; d_gene: .; CDR3aa: CSARDRLEQYF; CDR3nt: TGCAGTGCTAGAGATCGGCTAGAGCAGTACTTC
j_gene: TRBJ2-7; v_gene: TRBV15; abundance: .; d_gene: TRBD2; CDR3aa: CATSRARGAYEQYF; CDR3nt: TGTGCCACCAGCAGAGCACGGGGGGCCTACGAGCAGTACTTC
j_gene: TRBJ2-5; v_gene: TRBV6-5; abundance: .; d_gene: TRBD1; CDR3aa: CASRVGGQTKETQYF; CDR3nt: TGTGCCAGCAGGGTAGGGGGACAGACGAAAGAGACCCAGTACTTC
j_gene: TRBJ2-3; v_gene: TRBV5-8; abundance: .; d_gene: .; CDR3aa: CASSWGQGLAGTRDTDTQYF; CDR3nt: TGTGCCAGCAGCTGGGGACAGGGTCTTGCCGGGACTAGAGACACAGATACGCAGTATTTT
j_gene: TRBJ2-3; v_gene: TRBV29-1; abundance: .; d_gene: .; CDR3aa: CSVGRGLRDWSTDTQYF; CDR3nt: TGCAGCGTTGGCCGGGGGCTTCGGGATTGGAGCACAGATACGCAGTATTTT
j_gene: TRBJ2-4; v_gene: TRBV3-1; abundance: .; d_gene: .; CDR3aa: CASSQDHLAKNIQYF; CDR3nt: TGTGCCAGCAGCCAAGATCATCTAGCCAAAAACATTCAGTACTTC
j_gene: TRBJ1-4; v_gene: TRBV5-1; abundance: .; d_gene: .; CDR3aa: CASSLERYQNEKLFF; CDR3nt: TGCGCCAGCAGCTTGGAGAGGTACCAGAATGAAAAACTGTTTTTT
j_gene: TRBJ2-1; v_gene: TRBV6-4; abundance: .; d_gene: .; CDR3aa: CASSDPGRSSYNEQFF; CDR3nt: TGTGCCAGCAGTGACCCTGGGCGTTCCTCCTACAATGAGCAGTTCTTC
j_gene: TRBJ1-1; v_gene: TRBV20-1; abundance: .; d_gene: .; CDR3aa: CSAKWLSGTEAFF; CDR3nt: TGCAGTGCTAAATGGTTGTCCGGGACTGAAGCTTTCTTT
j_gene: TRBJ2-1; v_gene: TRBV4-2; abundance: .; d_gene: .; CDR3aa: CASSQDSVYEQFF; CDR3nt: TGTGCCAGCAGCCAAGACTCCGTTTATGAGCAGTTCTTC
j_gene: TRBJ2-1; v_gene: TRBV15; abundance: .; d_gene: TRBD2; CDR3aa: CATSRTPKTSGDEQFF; CDR3nt: TGTGCCACCAGCAGGACCCCCAAGACTAGCGGGGATGAGCAGTTCTTC
j_gene: TRBJ2-5; v_gene: TRBV6-5; abundance: .; d_gene: .; CDR3aa: CASSSPTEPKETQYF; CDR3nt: TGTGCCAGCAGTTCCCCGACGGAACCTAAAGAGACCCAGTACTTC
j_gene: TRBJ2-3; v_gene: TRBV2; abundance: .; d_gene: .; CDR3aa: CASSRRPTGGTDTQYF; CDR3nt: TGTGCCAGCAGCAGGCGACCAACAGGCGGCACAGATACGCAGTATTTT
j_gene: TRBJ2-2; v_gene: TRBV24-1; abundance: .; d_gene: .; CDR3aa: CAVRTRTGELFF; CDR3nt: TGTGCCGTCCGGACACGTACCGGGGAGCTGTTTTTT
j_gene: TRBJ1-5; v_gene: TRBV10-3; abundance: .; d_gene: .; CDR3aa: CAISEFKGQPQHF; CDR3nt: TGTGCCATCAGTGAGTTTAAGGGACAGCCCCAGCATTTT
j_gene: TRBJ2-1; v_gene: TRBV12-3/TRBV12-4; abundance: few; d_gene: .; CDR3aa: CASSAHGKKYNEQFF; CDR3nt: TGTGCCAGCAGTGCCCACGGGAAGAAGTACAATGAGCAGTTCTTC
j_gene: TRBJ2-6; v_gene: TRBV6-6; abundance: .; d_gene: .; CDR3aa: CASSWRNRAGANVLTF; CDR3nt: TGTGCCAGCAGTTGGCGAAACAGGGCTGGGGCCAACGTCCTGACTTTC
j_gene: TRBJ1-5; v_gene: TRBV20-1; abundance: .; d_gene: .; CDR3aa: CSARDPNPTRNQPQHF; CDR3nt: TGCAGTGCTAGAGATCCCAATCCTACACGCAATCAGCCCCAGCATTTT
j_gene: TRBJ2-7; v_gene: TRBV6-5; abundance: few; d_gene: .; CDR3aa: CASSYAGNYEQYF; CDR3nt: TGTGCCAGCAGTTACGCAGGGAATTACGAGCAGTACTTC
j_gene: TRBJ2-3; v_gene: TRBV30; abundance: .; d_gene: .; CDR3aa: CAWSARRDWRDTQYF; CDR3nt: TGTGCCTGGAGCGCGAGGAGGGATTGGCGAGATACGCAGTATTTT
j_gene: TRBJ1-1; v_gene: TRBV20-1; abundance: .; d_gene: TRBD1; CDR3aa: CSATPGQGYTEAFF; CDR3nt: TGCAGTGCTACCCCGGGACAGGGCTACACTGAAGCTTTCTTT
j_gene: TRBJ2-1; v_gene: TRBV11-2; abundance: .; d_gene: .; CDR3aa: CASSLQVSYNEQFF; CDR3nt: TGTGCCAGCAGCTTACAGGTCTCCTACAATGAGCAGTTCTTC
j_gene: TRBJ2-5; v_gene: TRBV7-9; abundance: .; d_gene: .; CDR3aa: CASSRGLGETQYF; CDR3nt: TGTGCCAGCAGCCGCGGTTTAGGGGAGACCCAGTACTTC
j_gene: TRBJ2-7; v_gene: TRBV28; abundance: .; d_gene: TRBD2; CDR3aa: CASSFVLAGNEQYF; CDR3nt: TGTGCCAGCAGTTTTGTGCTAGCGGGGAATGAGCAGTACTTC
j_gene: TRBJ2-3; v_gene: TRBV11-2; abundance: .; d_gene: .; CDR3aa: CASTQSWTASTDTQYF; CDR3nt: TGTGCCAGCACCCAAAGCTGGACGGCAAGCACAGATACGCAGTATTTT
j_gene: TRBJ1-2; v_gene: TRBV12-3/TRBV12-4; abundance: few; d_gene: TRBD1; CDR3aa: CASSSSRDRGPLYGYTF; CDR3nt: TGTGCCAGCAGTTCGTCCCGGGACAGGGGGCCTCTTTATGGCTACACCTTC
j_gene: TRBJ2-1; v_gene: TRBV25-1; abundance: few; d_gene: TRBD2; CDR3aa: CASSATSGPGNEQFF; CDR3nt: TGTGCCAGCAGTGCCACTAGCGGGCCTGGAAATGAGCAGTTCTTC
j_gene: TRBJ2-5; v_gene: TRBV29-1; abundance: .; d_gene: .; CDR3aa: CSVGLGEETQYF; CDR3nt: TGCAGCGTGGGACTGGGAGAAGAGACCCAGTACTTC
j_gene: TRBJ2-7; v_gene: TRBV27; abundance: .; d_gene: .; CDR3aa: CASSLQQSYEQYF; CDR3nt: TGTGCCAGCAGTTTACAACAGTCCTACGAGCAGTACTTC
j_gene: TRBJ2-4; v_gene: TRBV21-1; abundance: few; d_gene: .; CDR3aa: CASSKNGRDSGRERTKNIQYF; CDR3nt: TGTGCCAGCAGCAAAAACGGTCGTGATAGCGGGAGAGAGAGAACCAAAAACATTCAGTACTTC
j_gene: TRBJ1-1; v_gene: TRBV12-3/TRBV12-4; abundance: .; d_gene: .; CDR3aa: CASSRDSPNTEAFF; CDR3nt: TGTGCCAGCAGTCGGGACTCACCGAACACTGAAGCTTTCTTT
j_gene: TRBJ2-3; v_gene: TRBV10-1; abundance: .; d_gene: TRBD2; CDR3aa: CASSPTSGVADTQYF; CDR3nt: TGCGCCAGCAGTCCGACTAGCGGTGTAGCGGATACGCAGTATTTT
j_gene: TRBJ1-2; v_gene: TRBV4-1; abundance: .; d_gene: .; CDR3aa: CASSPSREGYYGYTF; CDR3nt: TGCGCCAGCAGCCCTTCCAGGGAGGGGTACTATGGCTACACCTTC
j_gene: TRBJ2-7; v_gene: TRBV10-3; abundance: .; d_gene: .; CDR3aa: CASRGTSEQYF; CDR3nt: TGTGCCAGCAGGGGGACTTCCGAGCAGTACTTC
j_gene: TRBJ2-3; v_gene: TRBV29-1; abundance: .; d_gene: .; CDR3aa: CSSGSGNTQYF; CDR3nt: TGCAGCTCGGGGTCAGGGAATACGCAGTATTTT
j_gene: TRBJ2-7; v_gene: TRBV29-1; abundance: few; d_gene: TRBD1; CDR3aa: CSGQDREGEQYF; CDR3nt: TGCAGCGGTCAGGACAGGGAAGGCGAGCAGTACTTC
j_gene: TRBJ1-4; v_gene: TRBV7-6; abundance: .; d_gene: TRBD1; CDR3aa: CASSFSGRGLEKLFF; CDR3nt: TGTGCCAGCAGCTTTTCGGGCAGGGGGCTTGAAAAACTGTTTTTT
j_gene: TRBJ2-3; v_gene: TRBV4-3; abundance: .; d_gene: TRBD2; CDR3aa: CASRHAGGPTDTQYF; CDR3nt: TGCGCCAGTAGACACGCGGGGGGGCCCACAGATACGCAGTATTTT
j_gene: TRBJ2-2; v_gene: TRBV29-1; abundance: .; d_gene: TRBD2; CDR3aa: CSVELAGGHRELFF; CDR3nt: TGCAGCGTGGAGTTAGCGGGAGGGCATCGGGAGCTGTTTTTT
j_gene: TRBJ2-7; v_gene: TRBV27; abundance: .; d_gene: TRBD1; CDR3aa: CASSLTGGKLEQYF; CDR3nt: TGTGCCAGCAGCCTGACAGGGGGAAAACTCGAGCAGTACTTC
j_gene: TRBJ1-5; v_gene: TRBV28; abundance: .; d_gene: .; CDR3aa: CASSFPSTGSSNQPQHF; CDR3nt: TGTGCCAGCAGTTTTCCTTCGACAGGTTCTAGCAATCAGCCCCAGCATTTT
j_gene: TRBJ1-5; v_gene: TRBV6-6; abundance: .; d_gene: .; CDR3aa: CASSYSPRYSYNQPQHF; CDR3nt: TGTGCCAGCAGTTACTCGCCGAGATACAGTTACAATCAGCCCCAGCATTTT
j_gene: TRBJ1-1; v_gene: TRBV29-1; abundance: .; d_gene: TRBD1; CDR3aa: CSVEVVTGVLGAEAFF; CDR3nt: TGCAGCGTTGAAGTGGTGACAGGGGTACTTGGGGCTGAAGCTTTCTTT
j_gene: TRBJ1-4; v_gene: TRBV3-1; abundance: .; d_gene: .; CDR3aa: CASSSRSGPNEKLFF; CDR3nt: TGTGCCAGCAGCTCACGGTCGGGGCCTAATGAAAAACTGTTTTTT
j_gene: TRBJ1-2; v_gene: TRBV29-1; abundance: .; d_gene: TRBD1; CDR3aa: CSVAQGAGYTF; CDR3nt: TGCAGCGTTGCCCAGGGGGCAGGCTACACCTTC